These 15 T cell receptor beta chains share one sample of origin, sequenced in a study of cytomegalovirus exposure and HLA in healthy donors. The PCR ran on 60 Vbeta and 13 Jbeta primers. The table came from immunoSEQ multiplex PCR; TCRdb's copy has only in-frame clones and leaves some out. Altogether about 210,000 clones are present, about 85% being singletons, with the ten largest covering under 1.2%. Sequenced sample: PBMCs. The receptors were gathered from a boy aged 2 to 10 in good health and CMV-seronegative.

This chain connects TRBV7-9 to TRBJ1-1; D possibly corresponds to TRBD1 (5 bases). CDR3 length: 15 residues. V was trimmed by 1 base and J by 6 bases, leaving 15 bases between them. Germline V gives CDR1 SEHNR, CDR2 FQNEAQ (reference sequence). CDR3 sequence reads: CASSLGLGALAEAFF. The CDR3 coding sequence is TGTGCCAGCAGCTTAGGGTTAGGGGCATTGGCTGAAGCTTTCTTT.

The chain combines TRBV19 with TRBJ2-1, with 9 bases that match TRBD2. V was pared by 1 base and J by 0 bases, with 7 bases of the junction left unmatched. CDR3 length: 18 amino acids. CDR1 and CDR2 from the germline V gene are LNHDA and SQIVND (reference sequence). CDR3 DNA sequence: TGTGCCAGTAGTATAGTAGCGGGGGCCTTTAGCTCCTACAATGAGCAGTTCTTC. It translates to CASSIVAGAFSSYNEQFF.

The chain carries TRBV2 and TRBJ2-1, with a tentative D call TRBD2 (6 bases). Per germline, CDR1 SNHLY and CDR2 FYNNEI. The CDR3 consists of 12 residues. The CDR3 here is CSTRLGGNEQFF. The DNA for the CDR3 is TGTTCCACCCGACTAGGAGGGAATGAGCAGTTCTTC.

This chain joins TRBV28 and TRBJ2-3, with D possibly TRBD2 on 5 matching bases. The germline V gene encodes CDR1 MDHEN and CDR2 SYDVKM. The V and J ends lost 2 bases and 0 bases respectively, with 9 bases between them. CDR3 size: 15 residues. This chain's CDR3 is CASSLDERSTDTQYF. DNA of the CDR3: TGTGCCAGCAGTTTAGACGAGCGGAGCACAGATACGCAGTATTTT.

The chain combines TRBV29-1 with TRBJ2-5; maybe TRBD1 (5 bases). Germline-derived CDR1 and CDR2 are SQVTM and ANQGSEA. The V end lost 8 bases, the J end lost 7 bases, and 17 bases lay between the germline ends. The CDR3 totals 12 residues. The CDR3 here is CSTKQDLRTQYF. As DNA, the CDR3 is TGCAGCACCAAACAGGACCTCCGGACCCAGTACTTC. The full variable domain, rest sourced from reference TRBV29-1 and TRBJ2-5, is SAVISQKPSRDICQRGTSLTIQCQVDSQVTMMFWYRQQPGQSLTLIATANQGSEATYESGFVIDKFPISRPNLTFSTLTVSNMSPEDSSIYLCSTKQDLRTQYFGPGTRLLVL.

This chain links TRBV6-5 with TRBJ2-1, with D tentatively TRBD2 (6 bases). Germline V CDR1 and CDR2: MNHEY, SVGAGI. The CDR3 contains 16 residues. V lost 4 bases, J lost 0 bases, and 13 bases lay in between. This chain's CDR3 is CASSSLSGLSYNEQFF. The CDR3, as DNA: TGTGCCAGCAGTTCCCTGAGCGGGCTCTCCTACAATGAGCAGTTCTTC.

The chain uses TRBV5-1 and TRBJ2-3, with TRBD1 identical over 9 bases. Germline V lookup: CDR1 SGHRS, CDR2 YFSETQ. Unmatched junction bases numbered 6, after V lost 3 bases and J lost 4 bases. This CDR3 region has 15 residues. The CDR3 region is CASSSGQGRADTQYF. CDR3 nucleotides: TGCGCCAGCAGCTCAGGACAGGGGAGGGCAGATACGCAGTATTTT.

The genes are TRBV18 and TRBJ2-7, with 9 positions matching TRBD1. The trim removed 5 bases at V and 3 bases at J, leaving 2 bases unmatched. The CDR3 has 13 residues. CDR1 is KGHSH and CDR2 is LQKENI in the germline V gene. CDR3 DNA: TGTGCCAGCTCAAAGGACAGGGGCTACGAGCAGTACTTC. This gives the protein CASSKDRGYEQYF. The full variable domain, its missing parts supplied by reference TRBV18 and TRBJ2-7, is NAGVMQNPRHLVRRRGQEARLRCSPMKGHSHVYWYRQLPEEGLKFMVYLQKENIIDESGMPKERFSAEFPKEGPSILRIQQVVRGDSAAYFCASSKDRGYEQYFGPGTRLTVT.

As regards this clone: Sequence at one end of the junction differs from germline and may be a read error. The V call is TRBV7-9, the J call TRBJ1-1; the D gene is possibly TRBD1 (6 bases). Germline lookup yields CDR1 SEHNR and CDR2 FQNEAQ (reference sequence). The CDR3 totals 15 residues. DNA for the CDR3: TGTTCCAGCAGCTTAGTTCTGGGGGCAAGTACTGAAGCTTTCTTT. Translating it yields CSSSLVLGASTEAFF.

This clone appeared a single time. The CDR3 region has the DNA TGTGCCAGCAGCTTGCGAGACGGAGGTGCCCTAAACTACGAGCAGTACTTC. Amino acids: CASSLRDGGALNYEQYF. This chain joins TRBV5-4 and TRBJ2-7; D may be TRBD2 (5 bases). Germline V CDR1 and CDR2: SGHNT, YYREEE (reference sequence). V lost 1 base and J 3 bases, leaving 20 bases between the germline ends. The CDR3 totals 17 residues. Using reference TRBV5-4 and TRBJ2-7 for the parts outside the CDR3, the full variable domain is ETGVTQSPTHLIKTRGQQVTLRCSSQSGHNTVSWYQQALGQGPQFIFQYYREEENGRGNFPPRFSGLQFPNYSSELNVNALELDDSALYLCASSLRDGGALNYEQYFGPGTRLTVT.

V is TRBV7-9 and J is TRBJ1-6, with 9 bases fitting TRBD1. The germline V gene encodes CDR1 SEHNR and CDR2 FQNEAQ (reference sequence). V gave up 3 bases and J gave up 13 bases; unmatched junction bases: 10. The CDR3 totals 15 residues. The CDR3 DNA sequence: TGTGCCAGCAGCTTCGGGGACAGGGATGGGTCGCCCCTCCACTTT. Its protein is CASSFGDRDGSPLHF.

This clone was counted between two and nine times. The chain employs TRBV6-1 and TRBJ2-6; D might be TRBD1 (6 bases). The CDR3 is 16 residues long. Trimming took 4 bases from V and 2 from J, leaving 12 bases between them. Germline V gives CDR1 MNHNS, CDR2 SASEGT. The CDR3, as DNA: TGTGCCAGCAGTGGAAAGGGGGTCCCTGGGGCCAACGTCCTGACTTTC. Its translation is CASSGKGVPGANVLTF.

V gene TRBV18 combines with J gene TRBJ2-1; a weak D match, TRBD2 (6 bases). The CDR3 loop spans 15 amino acids. Germline lookup yields CDR1 KGHSH and CDR2 LQKENI. The V gene lost 2 bases and the J gene lost 0 bases, with 8 bases spanning the gap. The CDR3 region has the DNA TGTGCCAGCTCACCAGCTAGCGCCTCCTACAATGAGCAGTTCTTC. Translated, it gives CASSPASASYNEQFF.

This CDR3 reads CASSAREGAKNIQYF. DNA of the CDR3: TGTGCCAGCAGTGCGCGGGAGGGAGCCAAAAACATTCAGTACTTC. V and J are TRBV6-1 and TRBJ2-4; 9 nucleotides match TRBD2. V dropped 4 bases and J dropped 0; count of bases not matched to a gene: 1. Per germline, CDR1 MNHNS and CDR2 SASEGT. The CDR3 loop spans 15 amino acids.

This clone has more than one count but fewer than ten. As DNA, the CDR3 is TGCGCCAGCAGCCAAGATAAGGAGGCAGGGAGGGAAAAACTGTTTTTT. Translated: CASSQDKEAGREKLFF. The chain is built from TRBV4-1 and TRBJ1-4, with a possible D match to TRBD1 (5 bases). The V end was cut by 0 bases, the J end by 8 bases, with 16 bases between. CDR1 is MGHRA and CDR2 is YSYEKL in the germline V gene. The CDR3 extends over 16 amino acids.